This paragraph reports one T cell receptor (beta chain). Deletions cut 5 bases from V and 8 bases from J, with 9 bases between. CDR3 length equals 11 residues. The germline V gene encodes CDR1 MDHEN and CDR2 SYDVKM. In the original workflow: How many nucleated cells were present was estimated from reference gene primer amplification. Profiled with immunoSEQ multiplex PCR; TCRdb holds only in-frame clones, not every one. V and J calls and clone size are those listed in that table; D and trimming were worked out from the DNA. The sample lists 45,000 to 70,000 clones; about four fifths were seen once. The data belong to a study of blood T cell repertoires in COVID-19. Study information: COVID-19 samples, acute and convalescent, were from the United States, Italy and Spain. The analysed material was cDNA or gDNA that came from T cells, B-cell-depleted T cells, or PBMCs.

This sequence originates from a woman aged 80 or over with acute or convalescent COVID-19. The chain is built from TRBV28 and TRBJ1-2; perhaps TRBD1 as D (5 bases). The specimen sequenced was peripheral blood. CDR3 nucleotides: TGTGCCAGCAGTATTAACAGGGGCTACACCTTC. This encodes CASSINRGYTF.